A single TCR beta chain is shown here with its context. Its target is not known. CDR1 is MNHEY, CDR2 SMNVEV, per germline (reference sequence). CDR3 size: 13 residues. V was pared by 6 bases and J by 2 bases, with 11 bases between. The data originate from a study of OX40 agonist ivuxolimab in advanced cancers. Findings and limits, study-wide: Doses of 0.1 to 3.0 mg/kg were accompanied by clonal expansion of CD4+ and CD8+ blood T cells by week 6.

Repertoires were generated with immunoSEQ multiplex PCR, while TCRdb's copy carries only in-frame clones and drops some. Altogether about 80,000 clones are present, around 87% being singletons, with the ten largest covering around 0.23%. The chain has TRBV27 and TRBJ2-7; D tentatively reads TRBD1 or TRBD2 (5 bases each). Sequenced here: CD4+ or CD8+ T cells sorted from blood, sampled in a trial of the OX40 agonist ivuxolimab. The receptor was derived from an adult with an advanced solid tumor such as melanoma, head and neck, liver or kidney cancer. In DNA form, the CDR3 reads TGTGCCAGCAGGAGGGACGGGACCTACGAGCAGTACTTC. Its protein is CASRRDGTYEQYF.